The 26 T cell receptor beta chains listed next were all sequenced from one sample in a study of CD4 T cells in relation to SARS-CoV-2 and coronaviruses. Unexposed donor CD4+ T cells date from about 2011-2018, before the COVID-19 pandemic. Isolation of CD4+ T cells took place after about 10 days in culture. The repertoire was sequenced with immunoSEQ multiplex PCR; TCRdb's copy has only in-frame clones and lacks some. The data contain roughly 15,000 clones, 82% of them seen just once; the ten biggest clones take up around 29%. Antigens for these TCRs are unknown. The sequenced material came from CD4+ T cells from PBMCs, cultured in vitro. Source of these receptors: a human donor in good health.

This clone was recorded once. The V call is TRBV12-3 or TRBV12-4, the J call TRBJ1-1; D unclear. This CDR3 has 13 amino acids. Trimming shortened V by 2 bases and J by 11 bases, and 15 bases separated the two germline ends. This CDR3 reads CASSLLIAGGAFF. In DNA form, the CDR3 reads TGTGCCAGCAGTTTACTGATTGCGGGAGGCGCTTTCTTT.

The chain couples TRBV24-1 to TRBJ1-2; no firm D call. The CDR3 totals 14 residues. The germline V and J ends were trimmed by 2 bases and 8 bases, with 14 bases remaining between them. Germline V lookup: CDR1 KGHDR, CDR2 SFDVKD. The CDR3 nucleotides are TGTGCCACCAGTGATTCGACACGTGCGTTAGGCTACACCTTC. This gives the protein CATSDSTRALGYTF.

This clone has only a few counts. V gene TRBV11-2 combines with J gene TRBJ2-7; the match to TRBD2 covers 13 bases. From germline, CDR1 is SGHAT and CDR2 FQNNGV. V gave up 5 bases and J gave up 3 bases; unmatched junction bases: 1. The CDR3 runs to 14 residues. The CDR3 nucleotides read TGTGCCAGCAGCCGGACTAGCGGGAGCTACGAGCAGTACTTC. Its protein product is CASSRTSGSYEQYF. Looking up the rest from reference TRBV11-2 and TRBJ2-7 gives the full variable domain: EAGVAQSPRYKIIEKRQSVAFWCNPISGHATLYWYQQILGQGPKLLIQFQNNGVVDDSQLPKDRFSAERLKGVDSTLKIQPAKLEDSAVYLCASSRTSGSYEQYFGPGTRLTVT.

This chain's CDR3 is CASSALGTSGGLDTQYF. The CDR3 DNA sequence: TGTGCCAGCAGCGCCCTAGGGACTAGCGGGGGGCTAGATACGCAGTATTTT. The rearrangement joins TRBV9 to TRBJ2-3, with 15 bases that match TRBD2. Germline values: CDR1 SGDLS, CDR2 YYNGEE. The trim removed 3 bases at V and 5 bases at J, leaving 7 bases unmatched. This CDR3 is built from 17 residues.

CDR3: CASSPTGEVRGYTF. CDR3 coding DNA: TGTGCCAGTAGCCCGACAGGGGAGGTGCGTGGCTACACCTTC. This rearrangement joins TRBV19 to TRBJ1-2, with TRBD1 identical over 8 bases. The junction had 10 bases not matched to a gene; V was cut back by 6 bases and J by 7 bases. Germline V gene lookup returns CDR1 LNHDA and CDR2 SQIVND (reference sequence). The length of the CDR3 is 14 residues.

This clone has only one observation. This chain links TRBV4-3 with TRBJ1-4; D possibly corresponds to TRBD1 (5 bases). Germline V CDR1 and CDR2: LGHNA, YSLEER. The CDR3 has 13 residues. The V end was cut by 1 base, the J end by 8 bases, with 8 bases between. The CDR3 protein is CASSQGEGEKLFF. The CDR3 nucleotides read TGCGCCAGCAGCCAAGGTGAGGGGGAAAAACTGTTTTTT.

The chain uses TRBV5-4 and TRBJ1-2; D is perhaps TRBD1 (6 bases). Trimming shortened V by 3 bases and J by 2 bases, and 11 bases separated the two germline ends. Germline V CDR1 and CDR2: SGHNT, YYREEE (reference sequence). This CDR3 spans 14 amino acids. In DNA, the CDR3 is TGTGCCAGCAGCTCACCTAGGGGGAACTATGGCTACACCTTC. This gives the protein CASSSPRGNYGYTF.

DNA for the CDR3: TGTGCCAGCAGCCTTGGACAGGGGAGTAATGAAAAACTGTTTTTT. Amino acids: CASSLGQGSNEKLFF. The V call is TRBV7-8, the J call TRBJ1-4, with TRBD1 matching 9 bases. The germline V gene has CDR1 SGHVS and CDR2 FQNEAQ. The V gene end was trimmed by 5 bases and the J gene end by 4 bases; junction bases not matched to a gene: 5. The CDR3 runs to 15 residues.

The chain carries TRBV2 and TRBJ1-1; tentatively, D is TRBD1 (6 bases). Germline CDR1 and CDR2: SNHLY and FYNNEI. CDR3 length: 15 residues. Trimming took off 7 bases at V and 1 base at J, with 16 bases between the two ends. The CDR3 DNA reads TGTGCCAGCACCCTGCGGGACACAAAGAACACTGAAGCTTTCTTT. It is translated as CASTLRDTKNTEAFF.

The V gene is TRBV29-1, the J gene TRBJ2-1; D not certain. The CDR3 is made up of 13 amino acids. CDR1 and CDR2 (germline): SQVTM, ANQGSEA. Trimming took 6 bases from V and 3 from J, leaving 12 bases between them. CDR3 in amino acids: CSVLASHYNEQFF. The CDR3 region has the DNA TGCAGCGTACTCGCGAGCCACTACAATGAGCAGTTCTTC.

This clone was seen a few times. This sequence joins TRBV30 and TRBJ1-3, with D possibly matching TRBD1 (5 bases). CDR3 size: 14 residues. CDR1 GTSNPN and CDR2 SVGIG come from the germline V gene (reference sequence). Trimming removed 6 bases at V and 2 bases at J, with 14 bases between. The CDR3, as DNA: TGTGCCTGCCCAGGAAGGGGTACTGGAAACACCATATATTTT. Translated: CACPGRGTGNTIYF.

The V call is TRBV2, the J call TRBJ2-1, with D tentatively TRBD1 (6 bases). Between the trimmed V and J ends, which lost 5 bases and 5 bases, there was a span of 10 bases. This CDR3 has 13 amino acids. Looked up from germline, CDR1 is SNHLY and CDR2 is FYNNEI. The CDR3 loop is CASSSDRHNEQFF. The CDR3 nucleotides read TGTGCCAGCAGTTCGGACAGACACAATGAGCAGTTCTTC.

For the CDR3, the DNA is TGTGCTAGTGGTCCGTACAGGGTCCCAGATACGCAGTATTTT. This codes for CASGPYRVPDTQYF. The chain couples TRBV12-5 to TRBJ2-3; TRBD1 is a possible D gene (6 bases). This CDR3 has 14 residues. Trimming took off 5 bases at V and 4 bases at J, with 13 bases between the two ends. Looked up from germline, CDR1 is LGHNT and CDR2 is FRNRAP.

This chain connects TRBV4-2 to TRBJ2-1; 11 nucleotides match TRBD1. V was pared by 4 bases and J by 6 bases, with 5 bases of the junction left unmatched. Germline V gives CDR1 LGHNA, CDR2 YNFKEQ. The CDR3 runs to 15 residues. The CDR3 reads CASSRPGTGGNEQFF. CDR3 nucleotide sequence: TGTGCCAGCAGCCGTCCCGGGACAGGGGGCAATGAGCAGTTCTTC.

This clone has a handful of counts. The rearrangement links TRBV6-6 to TRBJ1-4; unclear D gene. Deletions cut 3 bases from V and 5 bases from J, with 4 bases between. CDR1 and CDR2 (germline): MNHNY, SVGAGI (reference sequence). There are 12 residues in the CDR3. CDR3 coding DNA: TGTGCCAGCAGTTATCCGAATGAAAAACTGTTTTTT. It specifies CASSYPNEKLFF.

The genes are TRBV27 and TRBJ1-1, with D perhaps TRBD1 (5 bases). CDR3 length: 17 residues. Germline V gives CDR1 MNHEY, CDR2 SMNVEV (reference sequence). Trimming shortened V by 4 bases and J by 1 base, and 19 bases separated the two germline ends. CDR3 in amino acids: CASSYPARAKGNTEAFF. The CDR3, as DNA: TGTGCCAGCAGTTACCCAGCCAGGGCAAAGGGGAACACTGAAGCTTTCTTT.

This sequence joins TRBV7-2 and TRBJ1-2, with D tentatively TRBD1 (5 bases). CDR3 size: 18 residues. V dropped 5 bases and J dropped 6 bases, with 28 bases sitting between them. CDR1 is SGHTA, CDR2 FQGNSA, per germline. CDR3 amino acids: CASSRTGPWTRDLDGYTF. Written as DNA, the CDR3 is TGTGCCAGCAGCCGTACGGGACCCTGGACTAGGGATTTGGATGGCTACACCTTC.

The genes are TRBV6-5 and TRBJ1-5, with TRBD1 matching over 8 bases. CDR1 is MNHEY and CDR2 is SVGAGI in the germline V gene. V lost 4 bases, J lost 5 bases, and 7 bases stayed unmatched. CDR3 size: 15 residues. The DNA of the CDR3 is TGTGCCAGCAGTTCGGACAGGGCTTCGTATCAGCCCCAGCATTTT. Residues: CASSSDRASYQPQHF.

This chain joins TRBV7-2 and TRBJ1-2; D is perhaps TRBD1 (5 bases). Trimming pared 5 bases from V and 4 bases from J, leaving 11 bases between. Germline V gene lookup returns CDR1 SGHTA and CDR2 FQGNSA. CDR3 length equals 13 residues. The CDR3 here is CASSPGGLYGYTF. CDR3 sequence (DNA): TGTGCCAGCAGCCCCGGGGGTCTCTATGGCTACACCTTC. The full variable domain, with the rest looked up from reference TRBV7-2 and TRBJ1-2, is GAGVSQSPSNKVTEKGKDVELRCDPISGHTALYWYRQSLGQGLEFLIYFQGNSAPDKSGLPSDRFSAERTGGSVSTLTIQRTQQEDSAVYLCASSPGGLYGYTFGSGTRLTVV.

The J gene is TRBJ2-7, the V gene TRBV19; 10 nucleotides align to TRBD2. After removal of 6 bases from V and 2 bases from J, the junction contained 7 bases not matched to a gene. The length of the CDR3 is 15 residues. CDR1 and CDR2 from the germline V gene are LNHDA and SQIVND (reference sequence). CDR3 sequence reads: CASRRLAGAAYEQYF. The CDR3 nucleotides are TGTGCCAGTAGGAGACTAGCGGGCGCTGCCTACGAGCAGTACTTC.

This chain joins TRBV6-5 and TRBJ1-3; possibly TRBD1 for D (5 bases). CDR3 length: 14 residues. Germline CDR1 and CDR2: MNHEY and SVGAGI. Trimming pared 5 bases from V and 4 bases from J, leaving 12 bases between. The CDR3 DNA sequence: TGTGCCAGCAGTACGGGACGGTGGGGAAACACCATATATTTT. Its translation: CASSTGRWGNTIYF.

The chain carries TRBV23-1 and TRBJ1-2, with TRBD1 matching 7 bases. TRBV23-1 is given ORF status, its function remaining uncertain. The CDR3 runs 14 residues. V shed 8 bases and J 3 bases; nucleotides not matched to a gene: 9. The CDR3 bases are TGCGCCAGCCCTGGACAGGAGAAGTACTATGGCTACACCTTC. Its protein is CASPGQEKYYGYTF.

The rearrangement joins TRBV5-1 to TRBJ2-1; tentatively, D is TRBD2 (5 bases). There are 11 residues in the CDR3. The V end was cut by 5 bases, the J end by 7 bases, with 7 bases between. CDR1 and CDR2 (germline): SGHRS, YFSETQ. CDR3 region: CASRGSNEQFF. The CDR3 DNA is TGCGCCAGCAGGGGGAGTAATGAGCAGTTCTTC.

In this sample, this clone turned up once. This chain uses TRBV7-9 with TRBJ1-5; possible D gene TRBD1, 5 bases. V was pared by 2 bases and J by 0 bases, with 17 bases between. CDR1 is SEHNR, CDR2 FQNEAQ, per germline (reference sequence). The CDR3 is 18 amino acids. Written as DNA, the CDR3 is TGTGCCAGCAGCTTAAGTGGGGGAGGGCCCTATAGCAATCAGCCCCAGCATTTT. Translation gives CASSLSGGGPYSNQPQHF.

The rearrangement links TRBV7-2 to TRBJ2-7; D possibly corresponds to TRBD1 (6 bases). Trimming took off 1 base at V and 2 bases at J, with 12 bases between the two ends. CDR3 length: 15 amino acids. Germline values: CDR1 SGHTA, CDR2 FQGNSA. The CDR3 spells CASSLVQGRAYEQYF. As DNA, the CDR3 is TGTGCCAGCAGCTTAGTGCAGGGGCGCGCCTACGAGCAGTACTTC.

The chain recombines TRBV30 with TRBJ2-5, with D uncertain. Trimming took 0 bases from V and 7 from J, leaving 18 bases between them. The CDR3 extends over 15 amino acids. Germline CDR1 is GTSNPN and CDR2 is SVGIG (reference sequence). In nucleotides, the CDR3 is TGTGCCTGGAGTGTTAGTCCAGATCACCGAGGGACCCAGTACTTC. Translation gives CAWSVSPDHRGTQYF.